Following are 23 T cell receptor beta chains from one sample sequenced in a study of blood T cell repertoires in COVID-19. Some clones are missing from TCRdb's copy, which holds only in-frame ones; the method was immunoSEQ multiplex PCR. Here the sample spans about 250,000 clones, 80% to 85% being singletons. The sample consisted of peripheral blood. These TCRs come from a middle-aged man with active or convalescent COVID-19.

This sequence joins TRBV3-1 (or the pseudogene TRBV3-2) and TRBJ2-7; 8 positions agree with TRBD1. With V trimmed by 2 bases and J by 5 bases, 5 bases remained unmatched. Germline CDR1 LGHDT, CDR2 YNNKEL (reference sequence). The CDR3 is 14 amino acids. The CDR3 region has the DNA TGTGCCAGCAGCCAACCAGGGGGCAGGAACGAGCAGTACTTC. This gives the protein CASSQPGGRNEQYF.

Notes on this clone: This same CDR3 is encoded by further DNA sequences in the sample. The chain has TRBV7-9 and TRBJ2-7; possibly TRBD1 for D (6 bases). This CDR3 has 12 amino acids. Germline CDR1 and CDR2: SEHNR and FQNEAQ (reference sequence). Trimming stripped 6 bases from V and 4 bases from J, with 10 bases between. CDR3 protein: CASSSTGYEQYF. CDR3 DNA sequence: TGTGCCAGCAGTTCTACAGGGTACGAGCAGTACTTC.

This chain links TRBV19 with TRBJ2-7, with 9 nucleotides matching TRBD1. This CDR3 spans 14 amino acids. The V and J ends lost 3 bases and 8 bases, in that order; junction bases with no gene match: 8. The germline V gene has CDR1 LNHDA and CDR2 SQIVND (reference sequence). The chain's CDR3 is CASSMRDRARKQYF. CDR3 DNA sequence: TGTGCCAGTAGTATGAGGGACAGGGCTCGTAAGCAGTACTTC. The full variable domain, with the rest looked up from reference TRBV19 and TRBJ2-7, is DGGITQSPKYLFRKEGQNVTLSCEQNLNHDAMYWYRQDPGQGLRLIYYSQIVNDFQKGDIAEGYSVSREKKESFPLTVTSAQKNPTAFYLCASSMRDRARKQYFGPGTRLTVT.

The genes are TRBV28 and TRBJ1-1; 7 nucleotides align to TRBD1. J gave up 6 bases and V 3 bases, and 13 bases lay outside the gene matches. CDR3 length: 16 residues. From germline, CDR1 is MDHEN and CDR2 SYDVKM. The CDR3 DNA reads TGTGCCAGCAGTTTTTACTCGACAGGGATTATTCCTGAAGCTTTCTTT. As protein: CASSFYSTGIIPEAFF.

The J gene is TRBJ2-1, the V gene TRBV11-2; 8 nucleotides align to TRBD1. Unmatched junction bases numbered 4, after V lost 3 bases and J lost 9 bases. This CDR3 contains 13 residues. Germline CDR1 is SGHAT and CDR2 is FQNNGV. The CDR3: CASSFSGGGEQFF. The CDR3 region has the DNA TGTGCCAGCAGCTTCTCAGGGGGCGGTGAGCAGTTCTTC.

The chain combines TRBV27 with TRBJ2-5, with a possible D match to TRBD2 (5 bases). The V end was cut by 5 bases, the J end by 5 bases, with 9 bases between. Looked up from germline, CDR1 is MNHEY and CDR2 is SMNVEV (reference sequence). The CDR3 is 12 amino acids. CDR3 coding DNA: TGTGCCAGCAGTGGACGAGGGGAGACCCAGTACTTC. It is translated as CASSGRGETQYF.

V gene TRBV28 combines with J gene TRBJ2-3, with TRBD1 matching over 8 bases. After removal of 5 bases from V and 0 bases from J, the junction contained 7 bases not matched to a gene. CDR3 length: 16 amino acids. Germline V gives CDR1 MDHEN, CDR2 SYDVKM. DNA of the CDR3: TGTGCCAGCAGTGGGCCGACAGGGGTCAGCACAGATACGCAGTATTTT. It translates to CASSGPTGVSTDTQYF.

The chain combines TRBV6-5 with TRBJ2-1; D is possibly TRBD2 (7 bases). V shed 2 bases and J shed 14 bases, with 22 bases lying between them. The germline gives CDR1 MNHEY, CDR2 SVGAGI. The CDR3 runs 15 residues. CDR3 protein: CASSYGGSGGTSKFF. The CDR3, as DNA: TGTGCCAGCAGTTACGGGGGTTCCGGGGGGACATCGAAGTTCTTC.

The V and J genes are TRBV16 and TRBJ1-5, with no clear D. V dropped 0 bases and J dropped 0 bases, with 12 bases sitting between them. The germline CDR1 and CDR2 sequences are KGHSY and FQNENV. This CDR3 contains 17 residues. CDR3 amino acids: CASSQSGGRYSNQPQHF. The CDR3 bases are TGTGCCAGCAGCCAATCGGGAGGGCGCTATAGCAATCAGCCCCAGCATTTT.

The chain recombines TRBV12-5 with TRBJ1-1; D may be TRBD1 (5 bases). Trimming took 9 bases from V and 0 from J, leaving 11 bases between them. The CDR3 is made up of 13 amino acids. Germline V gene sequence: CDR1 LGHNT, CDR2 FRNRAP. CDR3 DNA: TGTGCTAGCAGACAGATCCTGAACACTGAAGCTTTCTTT. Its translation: CASRQILNTEAFF.

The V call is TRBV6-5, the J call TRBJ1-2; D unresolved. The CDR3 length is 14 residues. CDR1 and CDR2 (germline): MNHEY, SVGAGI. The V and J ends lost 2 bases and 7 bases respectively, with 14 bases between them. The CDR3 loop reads CASSYQDSPAGYTF. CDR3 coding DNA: TGTGCCAGCAGTTACCAGGACTCCCCGGCTGGCTACACCTTC.

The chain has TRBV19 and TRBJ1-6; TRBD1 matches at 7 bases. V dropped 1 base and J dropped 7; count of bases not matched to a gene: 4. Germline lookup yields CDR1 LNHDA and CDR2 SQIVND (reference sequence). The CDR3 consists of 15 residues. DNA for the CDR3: TGTGCCAGTAGTATAGGACAGGGTGTAAATTCACCCCTCCACTTT. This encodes CASSIGQGVNSPLHF.

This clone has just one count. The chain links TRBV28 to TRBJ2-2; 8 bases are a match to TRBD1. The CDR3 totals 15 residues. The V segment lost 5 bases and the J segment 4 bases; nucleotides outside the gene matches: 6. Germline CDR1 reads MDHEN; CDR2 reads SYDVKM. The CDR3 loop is CASSTLDRATGELFF. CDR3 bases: TGTGCCAGCAGTACCTTGGACAGGGCCACCGGGGAGCTGTTTTTT.

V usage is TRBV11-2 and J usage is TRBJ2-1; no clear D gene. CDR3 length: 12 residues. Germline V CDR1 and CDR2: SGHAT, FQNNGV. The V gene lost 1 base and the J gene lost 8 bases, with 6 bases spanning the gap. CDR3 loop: CASSLGFYEQFF. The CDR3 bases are TGTGCCAGCAGCTTAGGTTTCTATGAGCAGTTCTTC.

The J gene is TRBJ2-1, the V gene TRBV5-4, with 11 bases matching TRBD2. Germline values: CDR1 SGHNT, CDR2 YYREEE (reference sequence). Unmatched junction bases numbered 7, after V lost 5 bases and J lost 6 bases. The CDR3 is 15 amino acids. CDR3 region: CASRVGLADFNEQFF. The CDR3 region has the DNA TGTGCCAGCAGGGTGGGACTAGCGGATTTCAATGAGCAGTTCTTC.

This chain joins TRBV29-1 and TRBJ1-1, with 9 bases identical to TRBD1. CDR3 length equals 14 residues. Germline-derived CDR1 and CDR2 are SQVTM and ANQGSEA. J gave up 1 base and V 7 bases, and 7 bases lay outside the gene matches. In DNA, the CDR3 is TGCAGCGCTGGGACAGGGCCCAAGAACACTGAAGCTTTCTTT. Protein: CSAGTGPKNTEAFF.

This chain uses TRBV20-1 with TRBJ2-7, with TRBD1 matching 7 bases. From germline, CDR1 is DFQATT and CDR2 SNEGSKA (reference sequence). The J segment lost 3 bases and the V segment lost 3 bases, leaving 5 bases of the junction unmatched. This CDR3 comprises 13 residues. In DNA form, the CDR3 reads TGCAGTGCTAGTCTGGGACAGATCTACGAGCAGTACTTC. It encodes CSASLGQIYEQYF.

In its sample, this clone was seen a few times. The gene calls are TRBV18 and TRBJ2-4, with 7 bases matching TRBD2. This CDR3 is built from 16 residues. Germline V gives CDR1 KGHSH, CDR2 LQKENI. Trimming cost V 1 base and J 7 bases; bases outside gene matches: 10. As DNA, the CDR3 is TGTGCCAGCTCACCACTCGGGGAGGGGAGAGCGAACATTCAGTACTTC. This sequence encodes CASSPLGEGRANIQYF.

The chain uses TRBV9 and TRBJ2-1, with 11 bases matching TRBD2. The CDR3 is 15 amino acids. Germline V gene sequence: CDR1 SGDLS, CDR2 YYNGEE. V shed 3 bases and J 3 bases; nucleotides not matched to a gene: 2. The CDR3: CASSGGLADYNEQFF. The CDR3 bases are TGTGCCAGCAGCGGGGGACTAGCGGACTACAATGAGCAGTTCTTC.

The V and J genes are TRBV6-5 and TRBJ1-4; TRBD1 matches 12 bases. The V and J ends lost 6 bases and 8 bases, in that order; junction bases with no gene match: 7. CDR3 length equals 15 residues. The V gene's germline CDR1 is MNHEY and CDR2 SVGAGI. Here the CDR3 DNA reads TGTGCCAGCAGGGGGACAGGGGGCCTTGGAGAAAAACTGTTTTTT. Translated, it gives CASRGTGGLGEKLFF.

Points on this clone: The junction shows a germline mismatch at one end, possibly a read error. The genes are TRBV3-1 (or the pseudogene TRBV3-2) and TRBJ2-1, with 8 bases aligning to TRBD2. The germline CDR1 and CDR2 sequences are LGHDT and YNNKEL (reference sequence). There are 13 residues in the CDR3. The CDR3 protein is CASSPRTSNSLVF. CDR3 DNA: TGTGCCAGCAGCCCCAGGACTAGCAACTCCTTGGTCTTC.

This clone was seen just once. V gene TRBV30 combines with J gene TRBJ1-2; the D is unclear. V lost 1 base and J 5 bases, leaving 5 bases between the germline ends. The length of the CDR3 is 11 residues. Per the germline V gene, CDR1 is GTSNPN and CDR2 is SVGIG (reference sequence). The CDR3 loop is CAWSGLYGYTF. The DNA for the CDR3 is TGTGCCTGGAGTGGGCTGTATGGCTACACCTTC. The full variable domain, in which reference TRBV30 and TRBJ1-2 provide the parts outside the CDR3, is SQTIHQWPATLVQPVGSPLSLECTVEGTSNPNLYWYRQAAGRGLQLLFYSVGIGQISSEVPQNLSASRPQDRQFILSSKKLLLSDSGFYLCAWSGLYGYTFGSGTRLTVV.

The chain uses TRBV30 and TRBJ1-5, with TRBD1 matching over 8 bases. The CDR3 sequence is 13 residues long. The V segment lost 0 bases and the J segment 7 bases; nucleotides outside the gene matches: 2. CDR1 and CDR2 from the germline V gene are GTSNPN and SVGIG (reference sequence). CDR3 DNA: TGTGCCTGGAGTGTTACAGGGGGACAGCCCCAGCATTTT. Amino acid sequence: CAWSVTGGQPQHF.